This T cell receptor beta chain comes out of a study of PD-1 blockade in classical Hodgkin lymphoma (dated by TCRdb to the early 2020s). Looking at the study overall: Nivolumab dosing was 3 mg/kg intravenously every 2 weeks, continuing until either disease progression or unacceptable toxicity. A peripheral blood immune signature of response to PD-1 blockade in classical Hodgkin lymphoma was defined using TCR beta sequencing and CyTOF.

The Qiagen DNeasy kit was used to extract genomic DNA from unsorted PBMCs and from the negatively selected CD4+ and CD8+ fractions. TCR beta CDR3 regions were amplified by immunoSEQ multiplex PCR using primers annealing to V and J segments. A synthetic immune receptor repertoire was used to minimize amplification bias, and remaining bias was computationally removed after sequencing. The study's processing was this. Repertoire diversity was quantified as the Shannon entropy index using custom Python scripts. The unsorted, CD4+ and CD8+ repertoires were each analyzed separately, with the exception of combined analyses, where CD4+ and CD8+ sequences were merged in silico. Clonal expansion was defined as at least a 2-fold frequency increase after treatment relative to C1D1, with a pseudocount of 0.5 for undetected baseline clones. Singleton clones were defined as clones with 0 or 1 copy at C1D1, and non-singleton clones were defined as clones with 2 or more copies. Clones expanded in unsorted samples were labelled as CD4+, CD8+ or unknown by matching protein sequences in sorted samples from the same patient. Diversity changes from C1D1 to C4D1 were tested in paired samples using Wilcoxon tests. The immuneACCESS repertoire file appears here via TCRdb, limited to in-frame rearrangements. These files lack a portion of the clones; in checked studies, under half of the deficit traces to unresolved V genes, and the cause of the others is not known. The V and J calls and the clone size are those of that table, but D and trimming were determined from the DNA. Within this sample are roughly 36,000 clones, with 77% of them counted one time only. The top ten clones comprise over 7.5% of the sample.

From the germline V gene (reference sequence), CDR1 is SEHNR and CDR2 is FQNEAQ. The junction carries 8 bases between V and J, which are trimmed by 6 bases and 0 bases respectively. The CDR3, cysteine through phenylalanine, is 14 amino acids long. The only DNA kept is the CDR3, 42 bases in frame from the first base. Reading the label with the study, this specimen's time point is: cycle 4 day 1 (C4D1), after six to seven weeks of nivolumab. Relapse after autologous stem cell transplantation had occurred in all trial patients, and cohorts A, B and C were distinguished by prior brentuximab vedotin exposure. A total of 56 patients with relapsed/refractory classical Hodgkin lymphoma made up the trial cohort, and each patient's best overall response was complete response, partial response or progressive disease. Single-agent nivolumab was administered to trial patients in the multi-cohort phase II CheckMate 205 trial. Best overall response was determined by an independent review committee according to the 2007 International Working Group response criteria. Trial PBMCs were obtained immediately prior to nivolumab initiation (C1D1) and on therapy at cycle 2 day 1 and cycle 4 day 1. Peripheral blood was collected in 8 mL Vacutainer Cell Preparation Tubes, from which PBMCs were isolated by centrifugation and then cryopreserved.

In the case of this clone: No cognate antigen has been identified for it. No much larger clone is present one base from it, and per-base qualities are unavailable.

Broader findings and caveats from the paper: Patients starting nivolumab less than 1 year after ASCT had lower diversity and were excluded from later analyses to avoid confounding by immune reconstitution. Among trial patients, those achieving complete response had baseline diversity similar to that of newly diagnosed patients, while diversity was significantly lower in partial responders and progressors. The study was restricted to a single clinical trial cohort, and the causes of repertoire differences, possibly disease activity or prior therapy, were left undefined. Newly diagnosed patients were reported to have lower baseline TCR diversity than healthy donors, and relapsed/refractory patients were reported to have lower baseline TCR diversity still. By C4D1, a significant rise was seen in CD4+ TCR diversity but not in CD8+ TCR diversity (p=0.0027 vs p=0.16), and the rise was most apparent among complete responders (p=0.02).

This specimen was peripheral blood mononuclear cells (PBMCs), taken before the fourth cycle of nivolumab. Rearrangement joined TRBV7-9 to TRBJ2-2; the D gene remains uncertain. The clonotype comes from a human donor with classical Hodgkin lymphoma. The encoded CDR3 is CASRDQTNTGELFF. The DNA sequence is given as TGTGCCAGCAGAGATCAAACGAACACCGGGGAGCTGTTTTTT. Supplemented by the reference TRBV7-9 and TRBJ2-2 proteins around the CDR3, the complete variable domain is DTGVSQNPRHKITKRGQNVTFRCDPISEHNRLYWYRQTLGQGPEFLTYFQNEAQLEKSRLLSDRFSAERPKGSFSTLEIQRTEQGDSAMYLCASRDQTNTGELFFGEGSRLTVL.